Listed below are T cell receptor beta chains from one sample, sequenced in a study of blood T cell repertoires in COVID-19. Produced via immunoSEQ multiplex PCR; TCRdb's table is partial and in-frame only. Of approximately 68,000 clones listed, approximately 79% are singletons. Sequenced sample: peripheral blood. The receptor set was obtained from a woman aged 50 to 65 with acute or convalescent COVID-19. The CDR3 runs from the conserved cysteine through the conserved F or W. The D gene is left open where the match is weak. Clone size, where shown, is once, few, many, or a class for clones that have expanded.

J gene: TRBJ1-1
D gene: .
V gene: TRBV19
clone size: .
CDR3 DNA: TGTGCCAGTAAGGGAGATACTGAAGCTTTCTTT
CDR3 protein: CASKGDTEAFF

J gene: TRBJ1-1
D gene: .
V gene: TRBV5-1
clone size: .
CDR3 DNA: TGCGCCAGCAGCTTGGGGTCAGGGGAGAACACTGAAGCTTTCTTT
CDR3 protein: CASSLGSGENTEAFF

J gene: TRBJ2-3
D gene: TRBD2
V gene: TRBV28
clone size: .
CDR3 DNA: TGTGCCAGCAGGCTACTCGGGACTAGCGGGAGTGGGGATACGCAGTATTTT
CDR3 protein: CASRLLGTSGSGDTQYF

J gene: TRBJ1-4
D gene: TRBD1
V gene: TRBV5-1
clone size: .
CDR3 DNA: TGCGCCAGCAGCGTGACAGGGACTAATGAAAAACTGTTTTTT
CDR3 protein: CASSVTGTNEKLFF

J gene: TRBJ1-1
D gene: .
V gene: TRBV5-1
clone size: once
CDR3 DNA: TGCGCCAGCAGCCAACAGGGCCTGAACACTGAAGCTTTCTTT
CDR3 protein: CASSQQGLNTEAFF

J gene: TRBJ2-3
D gene: .
V gene: TRBV23-1
clone size: .
CDR3 DNA: TGCGCCAGCAGTCAACAGGACACAGATACGCAGTATTTT
CDR3 protein: CASSQQDTDTQYF

J gene: TRBJ1-5
D gene: .
V gene: TRBV27
clone size: .
CDR3 DNA: TGTGCCAGCAGTTGGAGAGAGGATCAGCCCCAGCATTTT
CDR3 protein: CASSWREDQPQHF

J gene: TRBJ1-4
D gene: TRBD1
V gene: TRBV9
clone size: .
CDR3 DNA: TGTGCCAGCAGCGTTTCACCGGGACAGAATGAAAAACTGTTTTTT
CDR3 protein: CASSVSPGQNEKLFF

J gene: TRBJ1-1
D gene: .
V gene: TRBV4-3
clone size: .
CDR3 DNA: TGCGCCAGCAGCCAAACCACAGGACAGAAGGTTAATGAAGCTTTCTTT
CDR3 protein: CASSQTTGQKVNEAFF

J gene: TRBJ1-4
D gene: .
V gene: TRBV6-5
clone size: .
CDR3 DNA: TGTGCCAGCAATACGGAGCTTAATGAAAAACTGTTTTTT
CDR3 protein: CASNTELNEKLFF

J gene: TRBJ2-2
D gene: TRBD2
V gene: TRBV9
clone size: .
CDR3 DNA: TGTGCCAGCAGCCCGGGAGGGAACACCGGGGAGCTGTTTTTT
CDR3 protein: CASSPGGNTGELFF

J gene: TRBJ2-7
D gene: .
V gene: TRBV7-2
clone size: .
CDR3 DNA: TGTGCCAGCAGCTTAGGCGGTAGCAACGTCGAGCAGTACTTC
CDR3 protein: CASSLGGSNVEQYF

J gene: TRBJ2-7
D gene: .
V gene: TRBV2
clone size: .
CDR3 DNA: TGTGCCAGCAGTGCACAGTACGAGCAGTACTTC
CDR3 protein: CASSAQYEQYF

J gene: TRBJ2-1
D gene: .
V gene: TRBV19
clone size: .
CDR3 DNA: TGTGCCAGTAGTATAACCGGGACATTCTACAATGAGCAGTTCTTC
CDR3 protein: CASSITGTFYNEQFF

J gene: TRBJ2-1
D gene: TRBD2
V gene: TRBV7-2
clone size: .
CDR3 DNA: TGTGCCAGCGGGGTAGCGGGGCCGTCCCTTACGTTCTTC
CDR3 protein: CASGVAGPSLTFF

J gene: TRBJ2-5
D gene: .
V gene: TRBV3-1/TRBV3-2
clone size: .
CDR3 DNA: TGTGCCAGCAGCCAAAACCCTCCGGGTTCTCAAGAGACCCAGTACTTC
CDR3 protein: CASSQNPPGSQETQYF

J gene: TRBJ1-5
D gene: .
V gene: TRBV19
clone size: .
CDR3 DNA: TGTGCCAGTAGTAGAGGGGGATTTGAGCAGCCCCAGCATTTT
CDR3 protein: CASSRGGFEQPQHF

J gene: TRBJ2-3
D gene: .
V gene: TRBV2
clone size: .
CDR3 DNA: TGTGCCAGCAGTGAGGGCATTCCAGATACGCAGTATTTT
CDR3 protein: CASSEGIPDTQYF

J gene: TRBJ1-2
D gene: .
V gene: TRBV19
clone size: .
CDR3 DNA: TGTGCCAGTGGGCTGCCCTTGGGCTATGGCTACACCTTC
CDR3 protein: CASGLPLGYGYTF

J gene: TRBJ1-2
D gene: .
V gene: TRBV7-9
clone size: .
CDR3 DNA: TGTGCCAGCAGCTTAGGAACGGCAGGGATTGTTCATGGCTACACCTTC
CDR3 protein: CASSLGTAGIVHGYTF

J gene: TRBJ1-1
D gene: .
V gene: TRBV9
clone size: .
CDR3 DNA: TGTGCCAGCAGCGTTGCCGGGATGAACACTGAAGCTTTCTTT
CDR3 protein: CASSVAGMNTEAFF

J gene: TRBJ2-2
D gene: .
V gene: TRBV7-2
clone size: many
CDR3 DNA: TGTGCCAGCAGCTGGTTCGGCACCGGGGAGCTGTTTTTT
CDR3 protein: CASSWFGTGELFF

J gene: TRBJ2-1
D gene: TRBD2
V gene: TRBV19
clone size: .
CDR3 DNA: TGTGCCAGTAGTTTGACTAGCGAGGCGCAGTTGTTCTTC
CDR3 protein: CASSLTSEAQLFF

J gene: TRBJ1-2
D gene: .
V gene: TRBV28
clone size: .
CDR3 DNA: TGTGCCAGCAGTCCAGGTACAGGGAGAGCTAACTATGGCTACACCTTC
CDR3 protein: CASSPGTGRANYGYTF

J gene: TRBJ1-1
D gene: .
V gene: TRBV6-2/TRBV6-3
clone size: .
CDR3 DNA: TGTGCCAGCAGTTTCAGGGCCACTGAAGCTTTCTTT
CDR3 protein: CASSFRATEAFF

J gene: TRBJ2-2
D gene: TRBD1
V gene: TRBV6-2/TRBV6-3
clone size: .
CDR3 DNA: TGTGCCAGCAGTTCCCGGGACAGGGGCTTCGGGGAGCTGTTTTTT
CDR3 protein: CASSSRDRGFGELFF

J gene: TRBJ2-2
D gene: .
V gene: TRBV9
clone size: few
CDR3 DNA: TGTGCCAGCAGCGTAGGTCCGGGACTCCCGAACACCGGGGAGCTGTTTTTT
CDR3 protein: CASSVGPGLPNTGELFF

J gene: TRBJ1-1
D gene: .
V gene: TRBV30
clone size: .
CDR3 DNA: TGTGCCTGGAGGGGCCAAGGCAGGGTATTTGAAGCTTTCTTT
CDR3 protein: CAWRGQGRVFEAFF

J gene: TRBJ2-7
D gene: .
V gene: TRBV27
clone size: .
CDR3 DNA: TGTGCCAGCAGTACGATATGGGCGCATGGGGCTGAGCAGTACTTC
CDR3 protein: CASSTIWAHGAEQYF

J gene: TRBJ1-3
D gene: .
V gene: TRBV5-1
clone size: .
CDR3 DNA: TGCGCCAGCAGCCTCGGGACTTTCAGCTCTGGAAACACCATATATTTT
CDR3 protein: CASSLGTFSSGNTIYF

J gene: TRBJ1-5
D gene: .
V gene: TRBV7-9
clone size: few
CDR3 DNA: TGTGCCAGCAGTCTGTCGGGCCCAGGGGATCAGCCCCAGCATTTT
CDR3 protein: CASSLSGPGDQPQHF

J gene: TRBJ1-2
D gene: .
V gene: TRBV9
clone size: .
CDR3 DNA: TGTGCCAGCAGCGTAATTGGGGGCGTCCCGTTCTTC
CDR3 protein: CASSVIGGVPFF

J gene: TRBJ1-2
D gene: .
V gene: TRBV5-4
clone size: .
CDR3 DNA: TGTGCCAGCAGCGAGATTCAGGGGCTCTATGGCTACACCTTC
CDR3 protein: CASSEIQGLYGYTF

J gene: TRBJ1-2
D gene: .
V gene: TRBV5-6
clone size: .
CDR3 DNA: TGTGCCAGCAGCTTTGGCCCAGGGGCTTCCTATGGCTACACCTTC
CDR3 protein: CASSFGPGASYGYTF

J gene: TRBJ1-2
D gene: .
V gene: TRBV7-8
clone size: .
CDR3 DNA: TGTGCCAGCAGCTTAAAGCTGCGAGAGCTCTATGGCTACACCTTC
CDR3 protein: CASSLKLRELYGYTF

J gene: TRBJ1-5
D gene: TRBD1
V gene: TRBV2
clone size: .
CDR3 DNA: TGTGCCAGCAGTGAACAGGGGGAGGATCAGCCCCAGCATTTT
CDR3 protein: CASSEQGEDQPQHF

J gene: TRBJ2-2
D gene: .
V gene: TRBV19
clone size: once
CDR3 DNA: TGTGCCAGTAGTGAACAGACAGGCCGCACCGGGGAGCTGTTTTTT
CDR3 protein: CASSEQTGRTGELFF

J gene: TRBJ1-1
D gene: TRBD1
V gene: TRBV5-1
clone size: .
CDR3 DNA: TGCGCCAGCAGCCCGGACAGGGAAGGGGATGAAGCTTTCTTT
CDR3 protein: CASSPDREGDEAFF

J gene: TRBJ2-7
D gene: TRBD2
V gene: TRBV4-2
clone size: .
CDR3 DNA: TGTGCCAGCAGCCAGAGCGGGACCTCCTACGAGCAGTACTTC
CDR3 protein: CASSQSGTSYEQYF

J gene: TRBJ2-4
D gene: TRBD2
V gene: TRBV29-1
clone size: .
CDR3 DNA: TGCAGCGTTGAAACGGGGGGGGAAAACATTCAGTACTTC
CDR3 protein: CSVETGGENIQYF

J gene: TRBJ2-3
D gene: TRBD2
V gene: TRBV28
clone size: .
CDR3 DNA: TGTGCCAGCAGGGAAAAGGGACTAGCGTTGGATACGCAGTATTTT
CDR3 protein: CASREKGLALDTQYF

J gene: TRBJ2-3
D gene: TRBD2
V gene: TRBV7-3
clone size: .
CDR3 DNA: TGTGCCAGCAGCTACGGGACTAGCGGGGGTACAGATACGCAGTATTTT
CDR3 protein: CASSYGTSGGTDTQYF

J gene: TRBJ1-2
D gene: TRBD1
V gene: TRBV18
clone size: .
CDR3 DNA: TGTGCCAGCTCACCTCCTGCGAATCAGGGGGCAGGGGGCTACACCTTC
CDR3 protein: CASSPPANQGAGGYTF

J gene: TRBJ2-1
D gene: .
V gene: TRBV9
clone size: .
CDR3 DNA: TGTGCCAGCCAAAGAACAGGGTCGGGTAGGCAGTTCTTC
CDR3 protein: CASQRTGSGRQFF

J gene: TRBJ2-3
D gene: TRBD2
V gene: TRBV4-2
clone size: .
CDR3 DNA: TGTGCCAGCAGCCCCCATCGGGCGGGAGATTACACCTTAGATACGCAGTATTTT
CDR3 protein: CASSPHRAGDYTLDTQYF